The next 17 T cell receptor beta chains were all read from a single sample in a study of PD-1 blockade in classical Hodgkin lymphoma. Repertoires were generated with immunoSEQ multiplex PCR, while TCRdb's copy carries only in-frame clones and drops some. The sample lists 50,000 or so clones; approximately 90% were seen once. Each and every patient relapsed after autologous stem cell transplantation, and patients got differing brentuximab vedotin exposure. The specimen comprised peripheral blood mononuclear cells (PBMCs), sampled before the second cycle of nivolumab. The receptors originated from a human donor with classical Hodgkin lymphoma.

The chain recombines TRBV13 with TRBJ1-1; D ambiguous. The CDR3 extends over 15 amino acids. With 0 bases removed from V and 0 bases from J, the gap between germline ends came to 8 bases. CDR1 is PRHDT and CDR2 is FYEKMQ in the germline V gene (reference sequence). The CDR3 DNA is TGTGCCAGCAGCTTAGGACAGTCCATGAACACTGAAGCTTTCTTT. Translation: CASSLGQSMNTEAFF.

This sequence joins TRBV4-1 and TRBJ2-7; 7 nucleotides align to TRBD2. V gave up 5 bases and J gave up 2 bases; unmatched junction bases: 3. The germline CDR1 and CDR2 sequences are MGHRA and YSYEKL. The CDR3 extends over 13 amino acids. For the CDR3, the DNA is TGCGCCAGCAGCTTGGGGGGGACCTACGAGCAGTACTTC. It yields the protein CASSLGGTYEQYF.

The gene calls are TRBV10-3 and TRBJ1-4; 10 positions match TRBD1. This CDR3 is built from 15 residues. The V and J ends lost 2 bases and 3 bases, in that order; junction bases with no gene match: 0. Germline V CDR1 and CDR2: ENHRY, SYGVKD. CDR3 region: CAISEGTGANEKLFF. The CDR3 DNA reads TGTGCCATCAGTGAGGGGACAGGGGCTAATGAAAAACTGTTTTTT.

This chain links TRBV28 with TRBJ2-7, with TRBD1 identical over 8 bases. The ends lost 6 bases at V and 3 bases at J; junction bases unmatched: 13. The CDR3 contains 16 residues. The germline V gene has CDR1 MDHEN and CDR2 SYDVKM. As DNA, the CDR3 is TGTGCCAGCAGCCCAACAGGGGGGTCGGTCAACTACGAGCAGTACTTC. This codes for CASSPTGGSVNYEQYF.

V usage is TRBV14 and J usage is TRBJ2-7; a weak D match, TRBD2 (5 bases). The CDR3 covers 13 residues. In germline, CDR1 is SGHDN, CDR2 FVKESK. V was clipped by 7 bases and J by 0 bases, with 10 bases between them. The CDR3 DNA is TGTGCCAGCAAAACGGGAAGCTCCTACGAGCAGTACTTC. Translated, it gives CASKTGSSYEQYF.

The genes are TRBV4-1 and TRBJ2-3; 8 nucleotides agree with TRBD1. The germline V gene has CDR1 MGHRA and CDR2 YSYEKL. V shed 0 bases, J shed 2 bases, and the junction held 16 bases outside the gene matches. The CDR3 extends over 20 amino acids. The CDR3 region has the DNA TGCGCCAGCAGCCAAGATCCCTACCGATATGACAGGGGTGTCACAGATACGCAGTATTTT. Residues: CASSQDPYRYDRGVTDTQYF.

V is TRBV5-6 and J is TRBJ2-1; TRBD2 is a possible D gene (5 bases). Germline loops: CDR1 SGHDT, CDR2 YYEEEE. The germline V and J ends were trimmed by 2 bases and 5 bases, with 17 bases remaining between them. CDR3 length: 16 residues. The CDR3 DNA is TGTGCCAGCAGCTTTCTTCGCGGGTTTAAGAACAATGAGCAGTTCTTC. This gives the protein CASSFLRGFKNNEQFF. Based on the CDR3 plus reference TRBV5-6 and TRBJ2-1, the full variable domain is DAGVTQSPTHLIKTRGQQVTLRCSPKSGHDTVSWYQQALGQGPQFIFQYYEEEERQRGNFPDRFSGHQFPNYSSELNVNALLLGDSALYLCASSFLRGFKNNEQFFGPGTRLTVL.

V usage is TRBV19 and J usage is TRBJ2-1; TRBD2 matches at 8 bases. The trim removed 4 bases at V and 2 bases at J, leaving 1 base unmatched. The germline gives CDR1 LNHDA, CDR2 SQIVND (reference sequence). This CDR3 is built from 14 residues. DNA for the CDR3: TGTGCCAGTAGTAGCGGGGGGACCTACAATGAGCAGTTCTTC. Translation gives CASSSGGTYNEQFF.

The chain carries TRBV27 and TRBJ1-2; 8 positions match TRBD1. The germline CDR1 and CDR2 sequences are MNHEY and SMNVEV (reference sequence). The junction had 7 bases not matched to a gene; V was cut back by 5 bases and J by 8 bases. The CDR3 is 13 residues long. CDR3 protein: CASSTQGARGYTF. As DNA, the CDR3 is TGTGCCAGCAGTACCCAGGGGGCGCGCGGCTACACCTTC.

The chain employs TRBV6-5 and TRBJ1-2; 9 bases fit TRBD1. CDR3 length equals 16 residues. V lost 0 bases and J lost 8; bases outside the gene matches: 10. The germline V gene has CDR1 MNHEY and CDR2 SVGAGI. The CDR3 sequence: CASSYSGTGIQGGYTF. CDR3 nucleotide sequence: TGTGCCAGCAGTTACTCCGGGACAGGGATTCAGGGCGGCTACACCTTC.

This chain connects TRBV5-4 to TRBJ2-6, with 8 bases lining up with TRBD2. V lost 4 bases and J lost 4; bases outside the gene matches: 13. Per the germline V gene, CDR1 is SGHNT and CDR2 is YYREEE (reference sequence). This CDR3 comprises 18 residues. The CDR3 sequence: CASSPGGAGSAGANVLTF. The CDR3 DNA reads TGTGCCAGCAGCCCGGGGGGGGCAGGGAGCGCCGGGGCCAACGTCCTGACTTTC.

The V and J genes are TRBV30 and TRBJ2-1; D may be TRBD1 (7 bases). This CDR3 spans 16 amino acids. CDR1 GTSNPN and CDR2 SVGIG come from the germline V gene (reference sequence). The V end was cut by 1 base, the J end by 3 bases, with 16 bases between. The CDR3 sequence: CAWSEGAGKYYNEQFF. The DNA of the CDR3 is TGTGCCTGGAGTGAGGGGGCGGGGAAGTACTACAATGAGCAGTTCTTC.

This chain connects TRBV30 to TRBJ2-7; D might be TRBD1 or TRBD2, each matching 5 bases. Germline CDR1 GTSNPN, CDR2 SVGIG (reference sequence). Trimming cost V 5 bases and J 7 bases, with 24 bases left between them. This CDR3 has 15 residues. CDR3 DNA: TGTGCCTGGGCCGGGACCGAGACAGCTCCCTGGGAGCAGTACTTC. This codes for CAWAGTETAPWEQYF. The full variable domain, in which reference TRBV30 and TRBJ2-7 provide the parts outside the CDR3, is SQTIHQWPATLVQPVGSPLSLECTVEGTSNPNLYWYRQAAGRGLQLLFYSVGIGQISSEVPQNLSASRPQDRQFILSSKKLLLSDSGFYLCAWAGTETAPWEQYFGPGTRLTVT.

The V call is TRBV4-2, the J call TRBJ2-3, with D possibly being TRBD2 (6 bases). This CDR3 region has 16 residues. In germline, CDR1 is LGHNA, CDR2 YNFKEQ. The V end was cut by 0 bases, the J end by 5 bases, with 15 bases between. The CDR3 loop reads CASSQDVGTGRDTQYF. CDR3 nucleotides: TGTGCCAGCAGCCAAGATGTTGGGACTGGCCGAGATACGCAGTATTTT.

This chain uses TRBV27 with TRBJ1-2; D possibly corresponds to TRBD1 (5 bases). With 10 bases removed from V and 4 bases from J, the gap between germline ends came to 13 bases. Germline assignment: CDR1 MNHEY and CDR2 SMNVEV (reference sequence). The CDR3 is made up of 12 amino acids. CDR3 amino acids: CATRDGFYGYTF. CDR3 in DNA: TGTGCCACCCGGGACGGCTTCTATGGCTACACCTTC.

V is TRBV4-1 and J is TRBJ1-4, with D unresolved. Per the germline V gene, CDR1 is MGHRA and CDR2 is YSYEKL. Trimming stripped 0 bases from V and 16 bases from J, with 27 bases between. The CDR3 has 17 amino acids. Written as DNA, the CDR3 is TGCGCCAGCAGCCAAGATCTTGCCCAGGTAGTAGCGCCGAGTGGGTTTTTT. Protein product: CASSQDLAQVVAPSGFF.

The chain is built from TRBV7-6 and TRBJ2-7; D uncertain. V lost 0 bases, J lost 2 bases, and 5 bases lay in between. Germline-derived CDR1 and CDR2 are SGHVS and FNYEAQ. The CDR3 runs 13 residues. The CDR3, as DNA: TGTGCCAGCAGCTTAGCACAGCCCTACGAGCAGTACTTC. It is translated as CASSLAQPYEQYF.